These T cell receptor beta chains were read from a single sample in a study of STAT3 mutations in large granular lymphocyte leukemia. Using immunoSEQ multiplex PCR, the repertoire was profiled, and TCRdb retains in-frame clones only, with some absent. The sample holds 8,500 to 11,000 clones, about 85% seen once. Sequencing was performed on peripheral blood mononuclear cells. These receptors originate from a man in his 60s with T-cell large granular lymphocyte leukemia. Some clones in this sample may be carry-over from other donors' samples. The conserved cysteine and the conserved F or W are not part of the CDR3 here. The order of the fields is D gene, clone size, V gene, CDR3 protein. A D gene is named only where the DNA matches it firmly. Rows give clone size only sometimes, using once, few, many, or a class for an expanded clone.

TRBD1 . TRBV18 ASSPPGQGSYNEQF
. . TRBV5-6 ASSPYGGGPDGYT
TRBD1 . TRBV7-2 ANSLQGRETQY
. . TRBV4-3 ASSLHPLGELF
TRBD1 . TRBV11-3 ASSKTGALGGELF
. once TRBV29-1 SVDRGSPLH
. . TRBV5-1 ASSFAQGGTDTQY
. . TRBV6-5 ASSFTGLSYNEQF
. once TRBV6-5 AIRGGSGETQY
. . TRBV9 ASSPQGGETEAF
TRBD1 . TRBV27 ASSGYRGGGYT
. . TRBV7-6 ASSFGRDYEQY
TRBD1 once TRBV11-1 ASSSQGASGTEAF
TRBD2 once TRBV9 ASSVEPSGRALDTQY
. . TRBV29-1 SAGLEGGYGYT
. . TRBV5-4 ASSSARVYGYT
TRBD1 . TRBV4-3 ASSQRRGTAYEQY
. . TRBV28 ASSQTAREQY
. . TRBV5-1 ASSLVGETQY
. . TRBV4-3 ASSQGAGTLNTGELF
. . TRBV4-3 ASSQDGLASSQQY
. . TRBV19 ASSIVLSYEQY
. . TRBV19 ASSNRQEAHGYT
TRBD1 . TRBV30 AWTRDRTYNEQF
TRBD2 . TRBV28 ASSLRIGVGTSGREQY
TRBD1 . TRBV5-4 ASSPSDRVGGANVLT
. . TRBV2 ASKRPSRDSPLH
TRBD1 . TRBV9 ASSARQGAGTQY
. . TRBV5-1 ASSLGTDTDTQY
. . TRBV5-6 ASSSRPIQETQY
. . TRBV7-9 ASSLLAEGGETQY
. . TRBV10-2 ASSETVFGEQY
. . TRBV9 ASSPTGDRGVGYT
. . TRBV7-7 ASSLAQGQSLNTEAF
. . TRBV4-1 ASSQDSAGVLNEQY
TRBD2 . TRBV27 ASSFPGGPEQY
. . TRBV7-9 ASSAHSDGVAF
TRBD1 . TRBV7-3 ASSPTGFSGPDTQY
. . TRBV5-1 ASSYDSQWDEQF
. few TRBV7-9 ASQAQGDMNTEAF
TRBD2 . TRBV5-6 ASSFRASGRGEQY
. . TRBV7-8 ASSLVSGGRRNTEAF
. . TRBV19 ASSVGTFGSSETQY
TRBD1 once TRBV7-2 ASSLYRGQPQH
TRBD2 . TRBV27 ASSLSGGVYEQY
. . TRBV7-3 ASSLTGEETQY
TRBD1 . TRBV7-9 ASSFGQGAGEQY
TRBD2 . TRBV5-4 ACSGSRSSYNEQF